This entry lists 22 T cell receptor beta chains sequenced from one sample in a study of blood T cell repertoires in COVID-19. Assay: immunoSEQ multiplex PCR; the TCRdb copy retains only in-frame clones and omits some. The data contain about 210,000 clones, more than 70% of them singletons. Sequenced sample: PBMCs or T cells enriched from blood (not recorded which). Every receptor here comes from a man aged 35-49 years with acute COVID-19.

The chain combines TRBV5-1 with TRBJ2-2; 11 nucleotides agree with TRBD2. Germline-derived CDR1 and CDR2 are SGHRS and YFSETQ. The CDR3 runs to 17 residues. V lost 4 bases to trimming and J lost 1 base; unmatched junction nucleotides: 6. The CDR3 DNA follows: TGCGCCAGCAGCCCTAGCGGGAGGCCCGAGAACACCGGGGAGCTGTTTTTT. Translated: CASSPSGRPENTGELFF.

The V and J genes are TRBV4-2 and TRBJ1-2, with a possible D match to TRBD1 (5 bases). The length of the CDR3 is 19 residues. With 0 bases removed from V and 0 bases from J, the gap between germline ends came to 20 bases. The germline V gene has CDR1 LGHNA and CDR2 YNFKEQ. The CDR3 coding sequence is TGTGCCAGCAGCCAAGATCTAAACAGTCGGGTGGGGCCTAACTATGGCTACACCTTC. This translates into CASSQDLNSRVGPNYGYTF.

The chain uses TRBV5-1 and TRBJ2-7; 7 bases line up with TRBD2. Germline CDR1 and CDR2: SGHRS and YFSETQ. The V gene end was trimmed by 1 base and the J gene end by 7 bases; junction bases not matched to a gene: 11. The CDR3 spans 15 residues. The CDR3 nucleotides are TGCGCCAGCAGCTTGACGGGGGGACTCCCGGGGGAGCAGTACTTC. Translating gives CASSLTGGLPGEQYF. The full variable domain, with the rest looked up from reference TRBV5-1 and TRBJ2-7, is KAGVTQTPRYLIKTRGQQVTLSCSPISGHRSVSWYQQTPGQGLQFLFEYFSETQRNKGNFPGRFSGRQFSNSRSEMNVSTLELGDSALYLCASSLTGGLPGEQYFGPGTRLTVT.

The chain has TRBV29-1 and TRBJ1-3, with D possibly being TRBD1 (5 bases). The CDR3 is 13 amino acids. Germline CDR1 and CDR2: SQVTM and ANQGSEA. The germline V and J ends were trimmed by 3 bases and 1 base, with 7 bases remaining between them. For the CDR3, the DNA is TGCAGCGTTGAGCCAGGGTCTGGAAACACCATATATTTT. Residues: CSVEPGSGNTIYF.

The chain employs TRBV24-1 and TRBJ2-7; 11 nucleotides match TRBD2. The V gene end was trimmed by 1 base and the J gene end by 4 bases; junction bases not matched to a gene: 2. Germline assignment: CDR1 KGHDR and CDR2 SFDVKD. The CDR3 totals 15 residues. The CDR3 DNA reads TGTGCCACCAGTGATTTCGGACTAGCGGGTTACGAGCAGTACTTC. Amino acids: CATSDFGLAGYEQYF.

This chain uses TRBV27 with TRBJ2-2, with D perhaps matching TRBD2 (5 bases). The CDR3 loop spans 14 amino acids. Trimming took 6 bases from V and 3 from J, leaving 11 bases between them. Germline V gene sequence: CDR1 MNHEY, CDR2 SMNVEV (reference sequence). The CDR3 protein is CASSSGFYTGELFF. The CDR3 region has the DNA TGTGCCAGCAGCTCGGGATTTTACACCGGGGAGCTGTTTTTT.

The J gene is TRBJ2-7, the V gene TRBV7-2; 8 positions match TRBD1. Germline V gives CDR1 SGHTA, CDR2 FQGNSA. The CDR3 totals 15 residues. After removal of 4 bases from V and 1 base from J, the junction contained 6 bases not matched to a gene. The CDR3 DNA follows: TGTGCCAGCAGCTCCCGGACAGGGAGGTCCTACGAGCAGTACTTC. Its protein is CASSSRTGRSYEQYF. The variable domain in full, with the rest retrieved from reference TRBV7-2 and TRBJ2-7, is GAGVSQSPSNKVTEKGKDVELRCDPISGHTALYWYRQSLGQGLEFLIYFQGNSAPDKSGLPSDRFSAERTGGSVSTLTIQRTQQEDSAVYLCASSSRTGRSYEQYFGPGTRLTVT.

The CDR3 loop is CASSLFGRLADNNEQFF. The CDR3 coding sequence is TGTGCCAGCAGTTTATTCGGCCGACTAGCGGACAACAATGAGCAGTTCTTC. This chain links TRBV28 with TRBJ2-1; 9 bases are a match to TRBD2. Germline values: CDR1 MDHEN, CDR2 SYDVKM. The J segment lost 5 bases and the V segment lost 1 base, leaving 9 bases of the junction unmatched. This CDR3 has 17 amino acids.

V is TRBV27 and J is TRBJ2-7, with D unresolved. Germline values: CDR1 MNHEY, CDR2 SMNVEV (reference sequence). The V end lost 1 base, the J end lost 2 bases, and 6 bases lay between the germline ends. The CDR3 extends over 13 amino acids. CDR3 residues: CASSLYRAYEQYF. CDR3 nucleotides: TGTGCCAGCAGTTTATATCGGGCCTACGAGCAGTACTTC.

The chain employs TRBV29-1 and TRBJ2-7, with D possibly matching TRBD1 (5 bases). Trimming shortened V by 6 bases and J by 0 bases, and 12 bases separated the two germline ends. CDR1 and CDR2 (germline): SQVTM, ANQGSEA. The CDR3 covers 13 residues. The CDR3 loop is CSVRAAPSYEQYF. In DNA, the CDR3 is TGCAGCGTCAGGGCGGCCCCCTCCTACGAGCAGTACTTC.

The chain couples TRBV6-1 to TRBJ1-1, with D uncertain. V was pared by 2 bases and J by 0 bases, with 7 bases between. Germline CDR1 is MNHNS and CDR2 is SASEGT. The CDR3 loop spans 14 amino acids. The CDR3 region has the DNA TGTGCCAGCAGTGAAATCCGGGTGAACACTGAAGCTTTCTTT. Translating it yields CASSEIRVNTEAFF.

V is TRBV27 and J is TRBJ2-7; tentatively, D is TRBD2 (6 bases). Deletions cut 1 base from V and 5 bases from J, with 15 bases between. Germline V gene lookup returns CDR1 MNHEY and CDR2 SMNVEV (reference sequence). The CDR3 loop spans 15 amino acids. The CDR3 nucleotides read TGTGCCAGCAGTTTATATGGGACTGAAAGCGACGAGCAGTACTTC. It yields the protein CASSLYGTESDEQYF.

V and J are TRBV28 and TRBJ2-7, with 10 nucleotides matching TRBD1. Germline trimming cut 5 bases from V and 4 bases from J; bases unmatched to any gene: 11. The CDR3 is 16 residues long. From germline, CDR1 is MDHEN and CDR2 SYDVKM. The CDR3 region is CASSARGTGAIYEQYF. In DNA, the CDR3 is TGTGCCAGCAGTGCCCGCGGGACAGGGGCTATATACGAGCAGTACTTC.

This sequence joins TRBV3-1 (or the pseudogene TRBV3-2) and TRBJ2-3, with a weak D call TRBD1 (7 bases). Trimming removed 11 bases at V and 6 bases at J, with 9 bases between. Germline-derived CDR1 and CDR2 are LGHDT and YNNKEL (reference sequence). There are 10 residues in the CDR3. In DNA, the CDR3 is TGTGCCTCAGGGGGGGATACGCAGTATTTT. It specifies CASGGDTQYF.

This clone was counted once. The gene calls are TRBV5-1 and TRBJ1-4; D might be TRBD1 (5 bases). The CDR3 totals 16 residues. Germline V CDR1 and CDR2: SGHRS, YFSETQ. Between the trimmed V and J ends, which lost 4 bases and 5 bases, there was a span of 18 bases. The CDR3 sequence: CASSPRPRTLNEKLFF. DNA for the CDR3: TGCGCCAGCAGCCCACGGCCCCGGACACTGAATGAAAAACTGTTTTTT.

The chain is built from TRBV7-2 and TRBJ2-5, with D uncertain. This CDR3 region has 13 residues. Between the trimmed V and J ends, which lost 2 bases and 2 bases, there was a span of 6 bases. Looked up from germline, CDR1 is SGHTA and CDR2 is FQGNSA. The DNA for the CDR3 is TGTGCCAGCAGCTTACCAGGACAAGAGACCCAGTACTTC. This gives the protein CASSLPGQETQYF.

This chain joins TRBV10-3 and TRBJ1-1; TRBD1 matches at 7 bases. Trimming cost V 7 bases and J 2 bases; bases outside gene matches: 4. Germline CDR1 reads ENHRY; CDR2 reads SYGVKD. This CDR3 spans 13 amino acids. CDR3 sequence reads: CAIKGQPNTEAFF. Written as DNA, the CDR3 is TGTGCCATCAAGGGACAGCCTAACACTGAAGCTTTCTTT.

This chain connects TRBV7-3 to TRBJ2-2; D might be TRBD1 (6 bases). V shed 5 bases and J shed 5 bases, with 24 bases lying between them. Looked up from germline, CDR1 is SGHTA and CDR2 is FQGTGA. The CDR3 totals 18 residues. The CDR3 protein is CASSLSGHPEGRTGELFF. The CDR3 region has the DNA TGTGCCAGCAGCCTATCGGGACACCCCGAGGGTCGAACCGGGGAGCTGTTTTTT.

DNA of the CDR3: TGTGCCAGCAGCTACCGGGACAGCTATGGCTACACCTTC. Amino acid sequence: CASSYRDSYGYTF. The gene calls are TRBV7-8 and TRBJ1-2; 7 bases align to TRBD1. The CDR3 has 13 residues. Germline V CDR1 and CDR2: SGHVS, FQNEAQ. J gave up 4 bases and V 4 bases, and 3 bases lay outside the gene matches.

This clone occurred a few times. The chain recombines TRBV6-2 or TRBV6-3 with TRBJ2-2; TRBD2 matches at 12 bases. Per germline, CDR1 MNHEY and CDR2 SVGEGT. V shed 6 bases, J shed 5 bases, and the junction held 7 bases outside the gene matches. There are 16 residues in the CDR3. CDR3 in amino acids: CASSPSGRAETGELFF. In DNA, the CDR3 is TGTGCCAGCAGCCCTAGCGGGAGGGCCGAGACCGGGGAGCTGTTTTTT.

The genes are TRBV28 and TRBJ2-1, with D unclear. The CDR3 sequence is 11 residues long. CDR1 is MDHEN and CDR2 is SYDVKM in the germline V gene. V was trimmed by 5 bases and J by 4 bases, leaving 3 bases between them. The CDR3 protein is CASSTYNEQFF. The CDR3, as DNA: TGTGCCAGCAGTACATACAATGAGCAGTTCTTC.

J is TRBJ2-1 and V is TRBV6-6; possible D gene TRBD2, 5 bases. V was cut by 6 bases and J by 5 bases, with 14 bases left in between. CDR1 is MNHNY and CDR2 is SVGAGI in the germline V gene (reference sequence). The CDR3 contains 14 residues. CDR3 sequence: CASSDGLSHNEQFF. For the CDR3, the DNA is TGTGCCAGCAGCGACGGACTTTCCCACAATGAGCAGTTCTTC.